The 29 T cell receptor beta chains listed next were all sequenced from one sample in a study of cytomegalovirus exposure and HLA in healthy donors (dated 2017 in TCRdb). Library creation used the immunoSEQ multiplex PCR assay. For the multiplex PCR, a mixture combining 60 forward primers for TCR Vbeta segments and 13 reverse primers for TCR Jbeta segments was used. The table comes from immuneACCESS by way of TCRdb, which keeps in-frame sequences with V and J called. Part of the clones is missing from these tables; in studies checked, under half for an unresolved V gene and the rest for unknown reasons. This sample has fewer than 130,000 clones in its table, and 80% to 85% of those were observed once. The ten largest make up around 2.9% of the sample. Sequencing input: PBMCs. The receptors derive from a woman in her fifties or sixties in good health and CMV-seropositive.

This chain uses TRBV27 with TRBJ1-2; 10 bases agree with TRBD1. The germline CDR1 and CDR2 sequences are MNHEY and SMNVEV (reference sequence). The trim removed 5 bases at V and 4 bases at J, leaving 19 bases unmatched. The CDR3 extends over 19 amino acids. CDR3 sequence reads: CASSPSGQGILTPGYGYTF. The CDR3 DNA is TGTGCCAGCAGTCCTTCGGGACAGGGGATTTTGACGCCTGGCTATGGCTACACCTTC.

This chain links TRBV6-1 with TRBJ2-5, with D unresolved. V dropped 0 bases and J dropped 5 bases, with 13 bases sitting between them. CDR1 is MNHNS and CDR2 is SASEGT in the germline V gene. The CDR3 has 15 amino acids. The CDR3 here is CASSEARLGRETQYF. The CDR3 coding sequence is TGTGCCAGCAGTGAAGCGAGACTGGGTAGGGAGACCCAGTACTTC.

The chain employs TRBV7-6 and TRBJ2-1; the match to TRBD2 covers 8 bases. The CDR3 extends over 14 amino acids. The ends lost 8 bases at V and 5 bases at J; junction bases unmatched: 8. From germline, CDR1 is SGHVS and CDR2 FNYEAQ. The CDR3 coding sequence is TGTGCCAGCCAACCAGCGGGAGTTAACAATGAGCAGTTCTTC. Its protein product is CASQPAGVNNEQFF.

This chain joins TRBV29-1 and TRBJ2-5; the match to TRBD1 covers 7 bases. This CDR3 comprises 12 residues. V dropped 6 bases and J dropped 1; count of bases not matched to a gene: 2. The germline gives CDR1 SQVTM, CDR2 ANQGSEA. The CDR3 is CSVTGTQETQYF. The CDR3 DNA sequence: TGCAGCGTGACAGGGACCCAAGAGACCCAGTACTTC. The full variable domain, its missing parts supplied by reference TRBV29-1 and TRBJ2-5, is SAVISQKPSRDICQRGTSLTIQCQVDSQVTMMFWYRQQPGQSLTLIATANQGSEATYESGFVIDKFPISRPNLTFSTLTVSNMSPEDSSIYLCSVTGTQETQYFGPGTRLLVL.

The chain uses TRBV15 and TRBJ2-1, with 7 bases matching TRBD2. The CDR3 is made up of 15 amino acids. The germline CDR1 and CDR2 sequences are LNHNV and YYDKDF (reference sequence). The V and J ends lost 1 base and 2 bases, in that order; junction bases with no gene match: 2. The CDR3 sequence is CATSRGAGAYNEQFF. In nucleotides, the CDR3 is TGTGCCACCAGCAGAGGGGCGGGAGCCTACAATGAGCAGTTCTTC.

CDR3 in amino acids: CASNDRGVLGPQHF. CDR3 sequence (DNA): TGTGCCAGCAACGACAGGGGAGTGTTGGGGCCCCAGCATTTT. The chain carries TRBV6-5 and TRBJ1-5, with 8 bases fitting TRBD1. From germline, CDR1 is MNHEY and CDR2 SVGAGI. The CDR3 covers 14 residues. Losses at the gene ends were 7 bases for V and 9 bases for J; bases not matched to a gene: 11.

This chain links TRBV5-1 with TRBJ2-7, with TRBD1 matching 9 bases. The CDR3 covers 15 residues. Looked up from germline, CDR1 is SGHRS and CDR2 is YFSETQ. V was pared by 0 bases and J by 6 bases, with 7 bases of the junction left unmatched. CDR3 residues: CASSLVGQGIGEQYF. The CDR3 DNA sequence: TGCGCCAGCAGCTTGGTTGGACAGGGGATAGGCGAGCAGTACTTC. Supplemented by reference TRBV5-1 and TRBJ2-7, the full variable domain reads KAGVTQTPRYLIKTRGQQVTLSCSPISGHRSVSWYQQTPGQGLQFLFEYFSETQRNKGNFPGRFSGRQFSNSRSEMNVSTLELGDSALYLCASSLVGQGIGEQYFGPGTRLTVT.

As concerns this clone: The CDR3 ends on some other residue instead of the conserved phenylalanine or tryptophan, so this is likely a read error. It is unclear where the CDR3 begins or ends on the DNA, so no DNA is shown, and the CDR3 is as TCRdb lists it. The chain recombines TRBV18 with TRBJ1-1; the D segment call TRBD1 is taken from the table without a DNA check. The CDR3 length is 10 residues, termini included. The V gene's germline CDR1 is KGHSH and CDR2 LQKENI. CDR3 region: CASSPPPGAR.

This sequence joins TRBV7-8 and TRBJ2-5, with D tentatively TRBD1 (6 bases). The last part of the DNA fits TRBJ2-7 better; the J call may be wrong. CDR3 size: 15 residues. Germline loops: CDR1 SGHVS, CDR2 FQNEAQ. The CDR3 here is CASSLAAGAAYEQYF. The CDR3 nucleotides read TGTGCCAGCAGCTTAGCTGCAGGGGCCGCCTACGAGCAGTACTTC.

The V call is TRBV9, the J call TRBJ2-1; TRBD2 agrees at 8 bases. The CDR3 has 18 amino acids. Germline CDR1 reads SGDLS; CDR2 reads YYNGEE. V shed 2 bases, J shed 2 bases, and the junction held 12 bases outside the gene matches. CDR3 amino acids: CASSVSRGSGGPYNEQFF. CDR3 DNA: TGTGCCAGCAGCGTGTCGCGCGGGAGCGGGGGCCCCTACAATGAGCAGTTCTTC.

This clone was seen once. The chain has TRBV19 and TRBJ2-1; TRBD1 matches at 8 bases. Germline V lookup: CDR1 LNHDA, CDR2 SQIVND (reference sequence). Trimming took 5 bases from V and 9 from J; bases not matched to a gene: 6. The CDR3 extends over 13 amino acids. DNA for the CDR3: TGTGCCAGTAGTCAAGACAGGGGCGGTGAGCAGTTCTTC. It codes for CASSQDRGGEQFF.

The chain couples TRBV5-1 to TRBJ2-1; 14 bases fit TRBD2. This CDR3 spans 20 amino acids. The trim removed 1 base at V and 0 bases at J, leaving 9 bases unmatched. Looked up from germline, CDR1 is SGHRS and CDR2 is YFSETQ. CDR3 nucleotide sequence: TGCGCCAGCAGCTTGCGGGGACTAGCGGGAGCGTTGAGCTCCTACAATGAGCAGTTCTTC. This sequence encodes CASSLRGLAGALSSYNEQFF.

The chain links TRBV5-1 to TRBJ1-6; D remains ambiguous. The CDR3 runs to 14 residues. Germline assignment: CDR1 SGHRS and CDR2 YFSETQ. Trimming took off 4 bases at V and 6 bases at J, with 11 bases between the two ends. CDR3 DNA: TGCGCCAGCAGCCTTCAGAGCGGTAATTCACCCCTCCACTTT. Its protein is CASSLQSGNSPLHF.

The CDR3 loop reads CASSPLGFLVTQYF. CDR3 DNA sequence: TGTGCCAGCAGCCCTCTCGGGTTTCTGGTGACCCAGTACTTC. This chain connects TRBV5-8 to TRBJ2-5; D unresolved. Trimming pared 4 bases from V and 7 bases from J, leaving 17 bases between. Germline V gives CDR1 SGHTS, CDR2 YDEGEE. The CDR3 sequence is 14 residues long.

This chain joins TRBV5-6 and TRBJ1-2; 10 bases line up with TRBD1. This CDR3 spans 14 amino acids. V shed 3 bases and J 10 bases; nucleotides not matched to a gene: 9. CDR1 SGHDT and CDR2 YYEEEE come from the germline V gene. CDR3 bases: TGTGCCAGCAGCTGGGGGACAGGGGTTGGTGACTACACCTTC. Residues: CASSWGTGVGDYTF.

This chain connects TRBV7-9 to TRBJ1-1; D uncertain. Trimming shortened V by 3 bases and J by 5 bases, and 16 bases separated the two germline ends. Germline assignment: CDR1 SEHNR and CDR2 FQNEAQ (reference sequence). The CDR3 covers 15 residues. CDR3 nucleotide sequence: TGTGCCAGCAGCTTGAGGTCCTCTTCTGGTACTGAAGCTTTCTTT. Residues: CASSLRSSSGTEAFF.

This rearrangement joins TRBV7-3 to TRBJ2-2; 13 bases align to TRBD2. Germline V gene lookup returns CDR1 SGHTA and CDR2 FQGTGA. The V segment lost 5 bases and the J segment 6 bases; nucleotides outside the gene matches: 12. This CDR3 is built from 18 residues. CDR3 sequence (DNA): TGTGCCAGCAGCGCAACTAGCGGGAGGGCCTTCTTGGCCGGGGAGCTGTTTTTT. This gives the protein CASSATSGRAFLAGELFF.

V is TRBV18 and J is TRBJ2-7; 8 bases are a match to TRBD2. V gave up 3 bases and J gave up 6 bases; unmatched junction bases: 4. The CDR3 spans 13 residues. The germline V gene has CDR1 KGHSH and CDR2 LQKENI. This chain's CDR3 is CASSPTSAREQYF. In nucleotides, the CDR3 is TGTGCCAGCTCACCGACTAGCGCCCGCGAGCAGTACTTC.

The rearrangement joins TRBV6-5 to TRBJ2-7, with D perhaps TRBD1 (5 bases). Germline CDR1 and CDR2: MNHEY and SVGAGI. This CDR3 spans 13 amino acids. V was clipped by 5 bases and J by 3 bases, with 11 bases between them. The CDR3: CASSHPQGYEQYF. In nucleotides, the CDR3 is TGTGCCAGCAGTCACCCCCAGGGCTACGAGCAGTACTTC.

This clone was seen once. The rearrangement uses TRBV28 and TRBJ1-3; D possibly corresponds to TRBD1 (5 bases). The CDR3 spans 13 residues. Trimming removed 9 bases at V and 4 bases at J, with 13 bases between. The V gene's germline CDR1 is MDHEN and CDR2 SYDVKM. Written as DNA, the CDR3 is TGTGCCAGTGATAGGGGTCCCGGAAACACCATATATTTT. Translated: CASDRGPGNTIYF. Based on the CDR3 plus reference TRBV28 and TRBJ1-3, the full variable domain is DVKVTQSSRYLVKRTGEKVFLECVQDMDHENMFWYRQDPGLGLRLIYFSYDVKMKEKGDIPEGYSVSREKKERFSLILESASTNQTSMYLCASDRGPGNTIYFGEGSWLTVV.

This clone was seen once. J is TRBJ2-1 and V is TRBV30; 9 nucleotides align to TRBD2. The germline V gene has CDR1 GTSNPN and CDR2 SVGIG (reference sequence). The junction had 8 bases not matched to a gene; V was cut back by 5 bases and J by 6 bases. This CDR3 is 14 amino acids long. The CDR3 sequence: CAWDLAGPSNEQFF. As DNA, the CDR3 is TGTGCCTGGGATCTAGCGGGACCCTCCAATGAGCAGTTCTTC.

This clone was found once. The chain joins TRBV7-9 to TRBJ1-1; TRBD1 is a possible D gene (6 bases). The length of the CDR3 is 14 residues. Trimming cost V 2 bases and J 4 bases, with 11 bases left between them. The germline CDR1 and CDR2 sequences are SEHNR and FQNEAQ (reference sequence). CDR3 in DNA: TGTGCCAGCAGCTTATGGGACATTAGCACTGAAGCTTTCTTT. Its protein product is CASSLWDISTEAFF.

The CDR3 sequence is CARPSSRDPDTQYF. CDR3 bases: TGCGCCAGACCTTCCTCCAGGGATCCGGATACGCAGTATTTT. The J gene is TRBJ2-3, the V gene TRBV10-1; maybe TRBD1 (5 bases). The CDR3 is 14 amino acids. Germline V gene data show CDR1 as WNHNN and CDR2 as SYGVQD (reference sequence). The V end was cut by 9 bases, the J end by 6 bases, with 19 bases between.

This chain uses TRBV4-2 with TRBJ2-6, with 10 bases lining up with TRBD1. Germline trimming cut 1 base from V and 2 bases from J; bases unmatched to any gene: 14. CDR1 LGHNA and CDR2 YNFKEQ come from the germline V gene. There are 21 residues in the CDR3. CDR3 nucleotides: TGTGCCAGCAGCCAAGGCCCTACGGGACAGGGGACCGGCCCTGGGGCCAACGTCCTGACTTTC. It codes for CASSQGPTGQGTGPGANVLTF.

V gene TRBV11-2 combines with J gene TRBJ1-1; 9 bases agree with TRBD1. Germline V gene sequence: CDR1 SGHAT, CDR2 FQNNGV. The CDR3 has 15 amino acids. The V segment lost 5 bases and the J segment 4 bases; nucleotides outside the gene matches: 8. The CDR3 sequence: CASSIPGQGGTEAFF. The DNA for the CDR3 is TGTGCCAGCAGCATCCCGGGACAGGGCGGCACTGAAGCTTTCTTT.

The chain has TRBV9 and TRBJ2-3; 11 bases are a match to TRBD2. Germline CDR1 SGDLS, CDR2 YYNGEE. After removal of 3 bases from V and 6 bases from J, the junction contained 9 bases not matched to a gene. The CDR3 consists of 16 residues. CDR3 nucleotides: TGTGCCAGCAGCGCCTCTAGCGGGAGGCCCTCGGATACGCAGTATTTT. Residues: CASSASSGRPSDTQYF.

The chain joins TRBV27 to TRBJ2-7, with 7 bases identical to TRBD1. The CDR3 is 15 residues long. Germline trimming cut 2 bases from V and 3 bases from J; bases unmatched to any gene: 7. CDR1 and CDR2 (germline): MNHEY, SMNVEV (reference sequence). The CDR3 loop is CASSLQGDHFYEQYF. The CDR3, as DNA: TGTGCCAGCAGTTTACAGGGGGACCACTTCTACGAGCAGTACTTC.

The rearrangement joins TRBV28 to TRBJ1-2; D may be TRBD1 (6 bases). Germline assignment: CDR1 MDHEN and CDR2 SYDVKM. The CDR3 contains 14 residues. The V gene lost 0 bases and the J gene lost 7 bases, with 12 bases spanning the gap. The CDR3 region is CASSLWGQGSGYTF. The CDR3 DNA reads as TGTGCCAGCAGTTTATGGGGTCAGGGGTCTGGCTACACCTTC.

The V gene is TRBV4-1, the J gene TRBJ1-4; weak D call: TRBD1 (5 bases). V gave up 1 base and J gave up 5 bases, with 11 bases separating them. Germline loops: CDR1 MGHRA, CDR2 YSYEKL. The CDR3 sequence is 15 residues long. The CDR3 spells CASSQGGLQNEKLFF. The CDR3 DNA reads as TGCGCCAGCAGCCAAGGGGGCCTCCAAAATGAAAAACTGTTTTTT.